This T cell receptor (beta chain) was documented in a study of long-term antiretroviral therapy in people with HIV. Study-wide findings and caveats: Comparison with controls showed narrower CDR3 length ranges in HIV repertoires. An increase in diversity followed ART, yet levels stayed below transplant donor controls.

Notes on this clone: No antigen is known for it.

Among participants with HIV, every one received treatment in the United States. At survey level, the immunoSEQ assay was run in its v3.0 version. Researchers set sequencing to target about 40,000-55,000 T-cell genomes per sample. The method was immunoSEQ multiplex PCR; TCRdb's version includes in-frame clones alone and lacks a portion of them. The table records roughly 28,000 clones, about 93% of them present only once. This CDR3 is 14 amino acids long. Deletions cut 0 bases from V and 11 bases from J, with 17 bases between. The germline V gene encodes CDR1 SGHRS and CDR2 YFSETQ. This chain joins TRBV5-1 and TRBJ1-1; D unresolved. This specimen consisted of unsorted PBMCs, obtained 6.2 years after starting antiretroviral therapy. This receptor was obtained from a man aged 40-50 years with HIV. The DNA of the CDR3 is TGCGCCAGCAGCTTGGCCGGGTTCAGTCGGGTTGCTTTCTTT. The encoded protein is CASSLAGFSRVAFF.